The clone carrying this T cell receptor (beta chain) showed up many times. Its antigen is not identified. TCRdb recomputed calls from the reads with MiXCR, one row per CDR3 protein. The table shows 500,000 or so distinct CDR3 sequences, with 16% occurring only once. CDR3 length: 14 residues. V lost 4 bases and J lost 6, with 13 bases in between. CDR1 SGHAT and CDR2 FQNNGV come from the germline V gene. These data are taken from a study of T cell repertoires in cytomegalovirus infection. Turning to the study itself: TCR beta signatures that were public indicated CMV infection and matching HLA type. Study findings and constraints: CMV carriers having the relevant HLA were flagged by cumulative public TCR beta family frequency. HLA-C-restricted CMV-specific TCR beta clonotypes were dominant in the ex vivo response.

The material sequenced was CD8+ T cells from PBMCs. The clonotype comes from a human donor in good health (CMV status not recorded). Some clones in this sample may be carry-over from other donors' samples. The chain has TRBV11-2 and TRBJ1-5, with D tentatively TRBD1 (6 bases). CDR3 residues: CASSSNRDGQPQHF. As DNA, the CDR3 is TGTGCCAGCAGCTCTAACAGGGATGGTCAGCCCCAGCATTTT.